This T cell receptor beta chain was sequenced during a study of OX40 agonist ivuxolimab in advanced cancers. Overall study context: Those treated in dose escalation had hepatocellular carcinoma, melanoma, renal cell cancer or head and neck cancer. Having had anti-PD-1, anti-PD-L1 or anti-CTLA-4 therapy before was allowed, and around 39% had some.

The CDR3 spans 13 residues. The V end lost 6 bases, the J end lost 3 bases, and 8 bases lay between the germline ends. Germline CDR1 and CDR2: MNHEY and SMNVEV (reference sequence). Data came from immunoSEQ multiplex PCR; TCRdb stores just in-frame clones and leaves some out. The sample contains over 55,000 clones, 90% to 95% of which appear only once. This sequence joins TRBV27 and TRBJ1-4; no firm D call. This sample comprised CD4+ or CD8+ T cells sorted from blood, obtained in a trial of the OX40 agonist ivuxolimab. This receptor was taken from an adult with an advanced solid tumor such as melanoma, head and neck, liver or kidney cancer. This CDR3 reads CASSAGPNEKLFF. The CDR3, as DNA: TGTGCCAGCAGCGCCGGGCCTAATGAAAAACTGTTTTTT.